This section outlines one T cell receptor (beta chain) sequence together with its context. Assay: immunoSEQ multiplex PCR; the TCRdb copy retains only in-frame clones and omits some. The table lists approximately 65,000 clones, under 95% of them singletons. The sample is drawn from a study of PD-1 blockade in classical Hodgkin lymphoma. Specified time point: cycle 4 day 1 (C4D1), after six to seven weeks of nivolumab. Every single patient, without exception, relapsed after autologous stem cell transplantation, and brentuximab vedotin exposure varied. The source is a human donor with classical Hodgkin lymphoma. The sequencing here drew on peripheral blood mononuclear cells (PBMCs), taken before the fourth cycle of nivolumab.

CDR3 amino acids: CAWSPWTGGRGYGYTF. CDR3 sequence (DNA): TGTGCCTGGAGTCCCTGGACAGGGGGGAGAGGCTATGGCTACACCTTC. The gene calls are TRBV30 and TRBJ1-2, with TRBD1 identical over 10 bases. Losses at the gene ends were 2 bases for V and 4 bases for J; bases not matched to a gene: 10. Germline assignment: CDR1 GTSNPN and CDR2 SVGIG (reference sequence). This CDR3 spans 16 amino acids. Together with reference TRBV30 and TRBJ1-2, the CDR3 gives the full variable domain: SQTIHQWPATLVQPVGSPLSLECTVEGTSNPNLYWYRQAAGRGLQLLFYSVGIGQISSEVPQNLSASRPQDRQFILSSKKLLLSDSGFYLCAWSPWTGGRGYGYTFGSGTRLTVV.